The 18 T cell receptor beta chains presented below share a single source sample, sequenced in a study of CD8+ T cells in alopecia areata. RNA extraction and reverse transcription yielded cDNA as sequencing template. Profiling relied on immunoSEQ multiplex PCR, and the TCRdb table lists in-frame clones only, not all of them. The sample shows roughly 120,000 clones, roughly 50% of them seen only once. Stated treatment: oral pan-JAK inhibitor, 5-10 mg twice daily. The starting material was CD4+ T cells sorted from blood, obtained at week 24, from a patient treated with tofacitinib. Receptors originate from a human donor with alopecia areata.

This clone was detected many times. The chain joins TRBV7-9 to TRBJ2-3; 9 bases agree with TRBD1. This CDR3 has 16 amino acids. With 4 bases clipped from V and 4 bases from J, the junction kept 9 bases outside the gene matches. Looked up from germline, CDR1 is SEHNR and CDR2 is FQNEAQ (reference sequence). DNA for the CDR3: TGTGCCAGCAGCTCAGGACAGGGGCCGGCGGCAGATACGCAGTATTTT. Amino acid sequence: CASSSGQGPAADTQYF.

The DNA of the CDR3 is TGCAGCGTGGCCCTTCAGGGGAATTCCTACGAGCAGTACTTC. Translating gives CSVALQGNSYEQYF. The chain is built from TRBV29-1 and TRBJ2-7; weak D call: TRBD1 (6 bases). CDR1 and CDR2 from the germline V gene are SQVTM and ANQGSEA. The V gene lost 6 bases and the J gene lost 1 base, with 16 bases spanning the gap. This CDR3 region has 14 residues.

The chain joins TRBV7-2 to TRBJ1-2, with D unresolved. Trimming removed 2 bases from V and 4 bases from J, with 5 bases in between. CDR1 SGHTA and CDR2 FQGNSA come from the germline V gene. This CDR3 contains 12 residues. CDR3 sequence reads: CASSLSVYGYTF. DNA of the CDR3: TGTGCCAGCAGCTTATCCGTCTATGGCTACACCTTC.

The chain joins TRBV5-8 to TRBJ1-2; D unresolved. Deletions cut 4 bases from V and 2 bases from J, with 9 bases between. The germline V gene has CDR1 SGHTS and CDR2 YDEGEE. The CDR3 spans 13 residues. CDR3 bases: TGTGCCAGCAGCCCTGACAAGAACTATGGCTACACCTTC. The encoded protein is CASSPDKNYGYTF. Supplemented by reference TRBV5-8 and TRBJ1-2, the full variable domain reads EAGVTQSPTHLIKTRGQQATLRCSPISGHTSVYWYQQALGLGLQFLLWYDEGEERNRGNFPPRFSGRQFPNYSSELNVNALELEDSALYLCASSPDKNYGYTFGSGTRLTVV.

The rearrangement uses TRBV30 and TRBJ2-5, with no clear D. The germline V gene encodes CDR1 GTSNPN and CDR2 SVGIG (reference sequence). The length of the CDR3 is 11 residues. V lost 4 bases to trimming and J lost 5 bases, with 8 bases between them. For the CDR3, the DNA is TGTGCCTGGACTTTGACGGAGACCCAGTACTTC. This codes for CAWTLTETQYF.

This clone was seen a handful of times. The genes are TRBV7-3 and TRBJ2-7; D uncertain. Germline assignment: CDR1 SGHTA and CDR2 FQGTGA. The CDR3 runs to 13 residues. Trimming pared 3 bases from V and 5 bases from J, leaving 11 bases between. The CDR3: CASSFVPLDEQYF. The CDR3 DNA follows: TGTGCCAGCAGCTTCGTCCCGCTGGACGAGCAGTACTTC.

The chain is built from TRBV14 and TRBJ1-2; D not resolved. Germline V gene lookup returns CDR1 SGHDN and CDR2 FVKESK. The CDR3 is 13 residues long. Trimming removed 0 bases from V and 8 bases from J, with 10 bases in between. The CDR3 nucleotides read TGTGCCAGCAGCCAAGATTCCGGCAGGGGCTACACCTTC. This codes for CASSQDSGRGYTF.

This chain joins TRBV6-5 and TRBJ2-1, with 7 bases aligning to TRBD1. V was pared by 0 bases and J by 4 bases, with 6 bases of the junction left unmatched. The CDR3 spans 16 residues. CDR1 and CDR2 from the germline V gene are MNHEY and SVGAGI. The CDR3 DNA reads as TGTGCCAGCAGTTACTCGTTGGGACAGCCTTACAATGAGCAGTTCTTC. Translation gives CASSYSLGQPYNEQFF.

This chain links TRBV25-1 with TRBJ1-1; no firm D call. The ends were cut back, 8 bases at V and 5 bases at J, with 9 bases in the middle. The germline gives CDR1 MGHDK, CDR2 SYGVNS. There are 11 residues in the CDR3. CDR3 sequence: CASVRLTEAFF. DNA for the CDR3: TGTGCCAGCGTTAGACTGACTGAAGCTTTCTTT.

The gene calls are TRBV10-3 and TRBJ1-2; D gene ambiguous. The CDR3 is 13 residues long. The germline V gene has CDR1 ENHRY and CDR2 SYGVKD. V dropped 6 bases and J dropped 4 bases, with 12 bases sitting between them. CDR3 sequence (DNA): TGTGCCATCAGCGAAGGGTTGGGCTATGGCTACACCTTC. Protein sequence: CAISEGLGYGYTF.

J is TRBJ1-6 and V is TRBV25-1; maybe TRBD1 (6 bases). The CDR3 consists of 16 residues. CDR1 and CDR2 from the germline V gene are MGHDK and SYGVNS. The V end was cut by 4 bases, the J end by 5 bases, with 15 bases between. DNA for the CDR3: TGTGCCAGCAGTGCCCCCCCAGGGGATAATAATTCACCCCTCCACTTT. Its protein is CASSAPPGDNNSPLHF.

On this clone itself: One junction end does not reproduce the germline sequence, and a read error may be involved. This sequence joins TRBV7-7 and TRBJ2-7; 8 positions agree with TRBD2. Per the germline V gene, CDR1 is SSHAT and CDR2 is FNYEAQ (reference sequence). There are 13 residues in the CDR3. Here the CDR3 DNA reads TGTGCTAGCAGCCCCACCCGGGGGGGCGAGCAGTACTTC. Translated, it gives CASSPTRGGEQYF.

The chain joins TRBV6-5 to TRBJ1-6; TRBD1 is a possible D gene (5 bases). The CDR3 spans 14 residues. Trimming pared 6 bases from V and 6 bases from J, leaving 12 bases between. Per the germline V gene, CDR1 is MNHEY and CDR2 is SVGAGI. The CDR3 DNA follows: TGTGCCAGCAGAAGAACAGGTGTTAATTCACCCCTCCACTTT. Its protein product is CASRRTGVNSPLHF.

The genes are TRBV30 and TRBJ1-2; 10 bases align to TRBD1. This CDR3 region has 14 residues. Trimming at V came to 4 bases and at J to 2 bases, leaving 4 bases not matched to a gene. Germline V gene lookup returns CDR1 GTSNPN and CDR2 SVGIG (reference sequence). CDR3 DNA sequence: TGTGCCTGGACTCGGGGACAGGGGAACTATGGCTACACCTTC. Translation gives CAWTRGQGNYGYTF. Full variable domain (rest looked up from reference TRBV30 and TRBJ1-2): SQTIHQWPATLVQPVGSPLSLECTVEGTSNPNLYWYRQAAGRGLQLLFYSVGIGQISSEVPQNLSASRPQDRQFILSSKKLLLSDSGFYLCAWTRGQGNYGYTFGSGTRLTVV.

Remarks on this clone: A read error may produce the germline difference seen at one junction end. The chain carries TRBV30 and TRBJ2-7; maybe TRBD2 (5 bases). In germline, CDR1 is GTSNPN, CDR2 SVGIG (reference sequence). This CDR3 comprises 12 residues. The chain's CDR3 is CAWSVRGANPLF. In DNA form, the CDR3 reads TGTGCCTGGAGTGTACGGGGAGCGAACCCCCTCTTC.

This chain joins TRBV9 and TRBJ1-2, with no clear D. The CDR3 loop spans 13 amino acids. V was clipped by 0 bases and J by 5 bases, with 8 bases between them. The germline V gene has CDR1 SGDLS and CDR2 YYNGEE. As DNA, the CDR3 is TGTGCCAGCAGCGTAGGCAGGAGTTATGGCTACACCTTC. This translates into CASSVGRSYGYTF.

The V and J genes are TRBV29-1 and TRBJ2-4, with 7 nucleotides matching TRBD2. This CDR3 comprises 14 residues. Trimming took 6 bases from V and 1 from J; bases not matched to a gene: 6. CDR1 and CDR2 (germline): SQVTM, ANQGSEA. The CDR3 protein is CSVGGRQAKNIQYF. The CDR3 DNA reads TGCAGCGTGGGGGGGAGGCAGGCCAAAAACATTCAGTACTTC. The full variable domain, with the rest looked up from reference TRBV29-1 and TRBJ2-4, is SAVISQKPSRDICQRGTSLTIQCQVDSQVTMMFWYRQQPGQSLTLIATANQGSEATYESGFVIDKFPISRPNLTFSTLTVSNMSPEDSSIYLCSVGGRQAKNIQYFGAGTRLSVL.

V is TRBV29-1 and J is TRBJ2-7, with D possibly being TRBD1 (5 bases). Germline values: CDR1 SQVTM, CDR2 ANQGSEA. The CDR3 sequence is 13 residues long. V was cut by 4 bases and J by 5 bases, with 15 bases left in between. This chain's CDR3 is CSVANPGSNEQYF. In DNA form, the CDR3 reads TGCAGCGTTGCGAACCCAGGGTCCAACGAGCAGTACTTC.